This T cell receptor beta chain stems from a study of shared clonotypes between healthy human individuals. The germline CDR1 and CDR2 sequences are SEHNR and FQNEAQ (reference sequence). The junction had 14 bases not matched to a gene; V was cut back by 0 bases and J by 15 bases. There are 15 residues in the CDR3. Genomic DNA (from each subset) was split evenly across several immunoSEQ plates. In the original workflow: Sequence data from immunoSEQ were junction-only and lacked quality scores; consequently, filtering differed. Generated by immunoSEQ multiplex PCR, the TCRdb table keeps only in-frame clones and is missing some. That table furnishes V, J and clone size, whereas the DNA furnished D and trimming. The table shows 450,000 to 550,000 clones, with around 74% occurring only once. Concerning this clone: Its target is unknown.

All donors were Caucasian adults living in Nashville, Tennessee. Whole-study findings and limits: Only blood was sampled, and tissue TCR repertoires likely differ from blood ones.

Source material: PBMCs. This receptor was identified in a woman aged 40 to 49 in good health. Some clones in this sample may be carry-over from other donors' samples. This sequence joins TRBV7-9 and TRBJ2-1, with 7 bases lining up with TRBD2. CDR3 loop: CASSLALAPQGGLFF. The CDR3 DNA sequence: TGTGCCAGCAGCTTAGCCCTGGCACCCCAGGGAGGGCTGTTCTTC.